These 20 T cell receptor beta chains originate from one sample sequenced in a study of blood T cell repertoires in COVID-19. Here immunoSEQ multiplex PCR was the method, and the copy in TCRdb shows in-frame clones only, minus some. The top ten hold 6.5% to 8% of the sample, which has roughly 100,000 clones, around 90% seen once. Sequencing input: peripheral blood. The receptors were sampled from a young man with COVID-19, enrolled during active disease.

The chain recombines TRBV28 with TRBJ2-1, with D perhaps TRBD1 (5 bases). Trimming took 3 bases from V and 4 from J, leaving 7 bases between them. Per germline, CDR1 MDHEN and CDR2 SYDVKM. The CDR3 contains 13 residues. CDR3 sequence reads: CASSFAGYNEQFF. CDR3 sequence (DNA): TGTGCCAGCAGTTTTGCAGGGTACAATGAGCAGTTCTTC.

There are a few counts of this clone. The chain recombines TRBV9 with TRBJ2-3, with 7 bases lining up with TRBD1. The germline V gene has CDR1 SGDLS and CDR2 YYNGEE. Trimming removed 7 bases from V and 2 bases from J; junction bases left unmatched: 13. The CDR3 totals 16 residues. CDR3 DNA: TGTGCCAGCCCCCCCCGGAAAAGGGGGCTCACAGATACGCAGTATTTT. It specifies CASPPRKRGLTDTQYF.

CDR3 amino acids: CASSFQTSGRADEQFF. DNA for the CDR3: TGTGCCAGCAGTTTTCAGACTAGCGGGAGGGCCGATGAGCAGTTCTTC. The genes are TRBV28 and TRBJ2-1; 14 bases agree with TRBD2. The CDR3 totals 16 residues. Germline loops: CDR1 MDHEN, CDR2 SYDVKM. The V and J ends lost 3 bases and 8 bases, in that order; junction bases with no gene match: 6.

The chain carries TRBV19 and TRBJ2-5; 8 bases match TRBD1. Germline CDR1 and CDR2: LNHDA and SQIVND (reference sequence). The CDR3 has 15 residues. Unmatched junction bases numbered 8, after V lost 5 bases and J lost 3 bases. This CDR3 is CASSRDRSPEETQYF. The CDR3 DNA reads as TGTGCCAGTAGTCGGGACAGGTCGCCCGAAGAGACCCAGTACTTC.

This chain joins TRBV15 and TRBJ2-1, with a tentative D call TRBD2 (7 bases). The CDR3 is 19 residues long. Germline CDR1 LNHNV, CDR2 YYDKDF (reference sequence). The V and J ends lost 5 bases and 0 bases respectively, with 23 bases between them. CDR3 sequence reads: CATSGGEDRALISYNEQFF. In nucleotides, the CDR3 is TGTGCCACCAGCGGGGGGGAGGACAGAGCCTTGATCTCCTACAATGAGCAGTTCTTC. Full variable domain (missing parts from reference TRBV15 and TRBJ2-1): DAMVIQNPRYQVTQFGKPVTLSCSQTLNHNVMYWYQQKSSQAPKLLFHYYDKDFNNEADTPDNFQSRRPNTSFCFLDIRSPGLGDTAMYLCATSGGEDRALISYNEQFFGPGTRLTVL.

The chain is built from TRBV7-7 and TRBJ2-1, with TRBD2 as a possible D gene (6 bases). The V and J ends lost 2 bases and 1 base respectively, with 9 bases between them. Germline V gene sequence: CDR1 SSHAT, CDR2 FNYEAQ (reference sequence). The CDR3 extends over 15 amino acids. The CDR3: CASSLRAGSYNEQFF. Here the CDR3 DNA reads TGTGCCAGCAGCTTACGGGCGGGATCCTACAATGAGCAGTTCTTC.

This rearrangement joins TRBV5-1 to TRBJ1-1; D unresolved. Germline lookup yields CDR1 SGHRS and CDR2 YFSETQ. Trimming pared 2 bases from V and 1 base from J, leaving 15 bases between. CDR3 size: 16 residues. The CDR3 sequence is CASSLGAGQRNTEAFF. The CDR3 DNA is TGCGCCAGCAGCTTAGGTGCAGGTCAAAGGAACACTGAAGCTTTCTTT.

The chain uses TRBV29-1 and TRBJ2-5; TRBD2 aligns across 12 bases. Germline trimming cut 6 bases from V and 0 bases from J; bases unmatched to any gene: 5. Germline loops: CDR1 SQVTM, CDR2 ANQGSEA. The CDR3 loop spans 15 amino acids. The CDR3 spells CSVDGLAGYQETQYF. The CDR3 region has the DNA TGCAGCGTAGATGGACTAGCGGGGTACCAAGAGACCCAGTACTTC.

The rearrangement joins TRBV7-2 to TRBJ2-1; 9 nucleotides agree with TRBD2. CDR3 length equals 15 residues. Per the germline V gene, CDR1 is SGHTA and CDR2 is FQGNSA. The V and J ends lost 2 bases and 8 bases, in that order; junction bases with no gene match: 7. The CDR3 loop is CASSLPGLASHEQFF. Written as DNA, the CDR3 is TGTGCCAGCAGCTTACCGGGACTAGCTAGTCATGAGCAGTTCTTC.

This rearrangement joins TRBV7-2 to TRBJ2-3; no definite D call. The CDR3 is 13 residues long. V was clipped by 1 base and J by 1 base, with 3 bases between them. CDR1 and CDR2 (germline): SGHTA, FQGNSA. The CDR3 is CASSLGGTDTQYF. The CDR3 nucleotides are TGTGCCAGCAGCTTAGGAGGCACAGATACGCAGTATTTT. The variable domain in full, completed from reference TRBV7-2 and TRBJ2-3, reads GAGVSQSPSNKVTEKGKDVELRCDPISGHTALYWYRQSLGQGLEFLIYFQGNSAPDKSGLPSDRFSAERTGGSVSTLTIQRTQQEDSAVYLCASSLGGTDTQYFGPGTRLTVL.

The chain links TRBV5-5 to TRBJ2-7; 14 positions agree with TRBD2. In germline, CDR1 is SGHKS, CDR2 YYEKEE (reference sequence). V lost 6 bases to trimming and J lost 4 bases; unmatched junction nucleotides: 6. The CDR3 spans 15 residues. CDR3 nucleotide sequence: TGTGCCAGCAACCCTGGGACTAGCGGGAGTTACGAGCAGTACTTC. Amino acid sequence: CASNPGTSGSYEQYF.

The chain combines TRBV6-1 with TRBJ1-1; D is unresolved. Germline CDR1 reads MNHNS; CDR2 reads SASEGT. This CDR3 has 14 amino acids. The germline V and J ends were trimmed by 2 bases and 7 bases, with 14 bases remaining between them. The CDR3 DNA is TGTGCCAGCAGTGAATGGATCCCCGCGGGTGAAGCTTTCTTT. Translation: CASSEWIPAGEAFF.

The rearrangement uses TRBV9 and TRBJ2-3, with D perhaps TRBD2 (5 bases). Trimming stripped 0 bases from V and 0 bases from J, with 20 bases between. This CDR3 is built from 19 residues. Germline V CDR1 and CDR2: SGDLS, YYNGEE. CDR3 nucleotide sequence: TGTGCCAGCAGCGTAGAGGGTGGGCTTACGGGATTTAGCACAGATACGCAGTATTTT. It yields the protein CASSVEGGLTGFSTDTQYF.

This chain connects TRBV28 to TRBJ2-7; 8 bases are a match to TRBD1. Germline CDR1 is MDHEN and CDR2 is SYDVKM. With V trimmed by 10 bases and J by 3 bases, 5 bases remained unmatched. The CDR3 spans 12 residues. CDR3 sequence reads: CATWTGNYEQYF. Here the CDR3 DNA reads TGTGCCACCTGGACAGGGAACTACGAGCAGTACTTC.

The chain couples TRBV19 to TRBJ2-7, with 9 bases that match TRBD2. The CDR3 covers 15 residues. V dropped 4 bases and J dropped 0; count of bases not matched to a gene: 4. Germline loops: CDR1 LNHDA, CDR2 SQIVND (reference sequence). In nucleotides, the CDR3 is TGTGCCAGTAGTACGGTAGCGGGGGACTCCTACGAGCAGTACTTC. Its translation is CASSTVAGDSYEQYF.

The CDR3 DNA reads TGTGCCAGCACCCTACGAGGGGAGGGATACAATGAGCAGTTCTTC. The encoded protein is CASTLRGEGYNEQFF. The chain is built from TRBV7-2 and TRBJ2-1; TRBD2 matches 7 bases. CDR3 length: 15 amino acids. Losses at the gene ends were 7 bases for V and 4 bases for J; bases not matched to a gene: 10. Germline loops: CDR1 SGHTA, CDR2 FQGNSA.

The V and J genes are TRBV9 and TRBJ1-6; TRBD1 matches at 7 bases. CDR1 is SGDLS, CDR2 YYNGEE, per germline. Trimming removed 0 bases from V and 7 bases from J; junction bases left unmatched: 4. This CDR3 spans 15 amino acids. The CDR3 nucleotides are TGTGCCAGCAGCGTAGCCGCAGGGGGAAATTCACCCCTCCACTTT. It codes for CASSVAAGGNSPLHF.

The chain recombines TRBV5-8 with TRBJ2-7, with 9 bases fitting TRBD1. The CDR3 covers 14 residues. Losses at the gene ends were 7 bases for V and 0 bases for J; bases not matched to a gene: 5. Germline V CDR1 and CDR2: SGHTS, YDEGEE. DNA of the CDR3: TGTGCCAGCTCTGGGACAGGGAGCTCCTACGAGCAGTACTTC. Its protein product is CASSGTGSSYEQYF.

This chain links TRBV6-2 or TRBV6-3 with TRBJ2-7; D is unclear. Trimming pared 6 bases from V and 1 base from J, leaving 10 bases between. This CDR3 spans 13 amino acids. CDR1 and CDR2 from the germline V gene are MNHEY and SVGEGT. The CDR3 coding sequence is TGTGCCAGCAGCTGGGCCGGTTCCTACGAGCAGTACTTC. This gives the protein CASSWAGSYEQYF.

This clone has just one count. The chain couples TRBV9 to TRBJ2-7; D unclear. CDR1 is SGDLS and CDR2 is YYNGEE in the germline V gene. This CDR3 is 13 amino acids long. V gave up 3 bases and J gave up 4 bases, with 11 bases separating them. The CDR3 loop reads CASSGNSPYEQYF. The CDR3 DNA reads TGTGCCAGCAGCGGGAACAGTCCTTACGAGCAGTACTTC.